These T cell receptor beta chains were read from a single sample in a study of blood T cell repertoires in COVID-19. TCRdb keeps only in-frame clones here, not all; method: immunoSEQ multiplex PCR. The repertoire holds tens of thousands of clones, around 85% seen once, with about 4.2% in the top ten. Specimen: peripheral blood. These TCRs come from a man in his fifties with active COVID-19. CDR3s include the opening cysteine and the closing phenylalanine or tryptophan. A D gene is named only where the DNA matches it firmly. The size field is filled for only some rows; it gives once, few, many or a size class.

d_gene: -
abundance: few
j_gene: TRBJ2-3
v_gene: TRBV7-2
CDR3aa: CASSPGPLDTQYF

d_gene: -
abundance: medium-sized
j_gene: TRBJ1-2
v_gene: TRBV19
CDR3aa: CASSLGLLEEYYTF

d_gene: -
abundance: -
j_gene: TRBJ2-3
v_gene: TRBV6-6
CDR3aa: CASSPAVSTDTQYF

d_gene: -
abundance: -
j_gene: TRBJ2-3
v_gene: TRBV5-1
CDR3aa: CASSLNSFDTQYF

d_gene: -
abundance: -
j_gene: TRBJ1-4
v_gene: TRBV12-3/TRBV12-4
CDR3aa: CASSWGDEKLFF

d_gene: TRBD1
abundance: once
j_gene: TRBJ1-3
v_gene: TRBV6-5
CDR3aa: CASSRDRGKGNTIYF

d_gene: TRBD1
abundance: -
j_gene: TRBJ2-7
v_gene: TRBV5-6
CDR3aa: CASSLGPGSGGEQYF

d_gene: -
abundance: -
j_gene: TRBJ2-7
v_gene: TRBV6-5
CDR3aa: CASSYLGDSLNYEQYF

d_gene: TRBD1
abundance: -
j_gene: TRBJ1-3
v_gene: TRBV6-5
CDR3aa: CASSYGQGVRNTIYF

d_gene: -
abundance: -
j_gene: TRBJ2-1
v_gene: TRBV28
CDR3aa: CASRSDSSYNEQFF

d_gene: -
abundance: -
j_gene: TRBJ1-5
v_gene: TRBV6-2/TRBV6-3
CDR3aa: CASSLGVRNQPQHF

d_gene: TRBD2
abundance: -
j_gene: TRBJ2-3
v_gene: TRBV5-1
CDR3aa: CASSFMTSGGDSTDTQYF

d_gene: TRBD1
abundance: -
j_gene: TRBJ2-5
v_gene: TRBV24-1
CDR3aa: CATSEPGTGGQETQYF

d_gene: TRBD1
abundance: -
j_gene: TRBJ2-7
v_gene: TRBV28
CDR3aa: CASRWDRAYEQYF

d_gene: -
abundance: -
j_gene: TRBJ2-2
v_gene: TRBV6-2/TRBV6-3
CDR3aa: CASSYSWGVGELFF

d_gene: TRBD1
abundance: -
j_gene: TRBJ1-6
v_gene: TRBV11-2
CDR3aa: CASSFRQGNSPLHF

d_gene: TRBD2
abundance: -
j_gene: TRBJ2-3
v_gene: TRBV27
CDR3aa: CASSFPTSGGTDTQYF

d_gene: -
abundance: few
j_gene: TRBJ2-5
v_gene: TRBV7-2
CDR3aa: CASSSSSGRVETQYF

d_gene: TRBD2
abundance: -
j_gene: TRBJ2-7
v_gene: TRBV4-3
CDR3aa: CASSPTSGRYEQYF

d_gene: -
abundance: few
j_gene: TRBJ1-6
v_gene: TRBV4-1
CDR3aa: CASSQDRPGRSSYNSPLHF

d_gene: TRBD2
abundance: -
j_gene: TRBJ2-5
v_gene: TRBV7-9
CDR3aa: CASSRGGQETQYF

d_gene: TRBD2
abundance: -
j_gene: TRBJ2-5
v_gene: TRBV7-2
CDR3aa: CASSARLAGGRVTQYF

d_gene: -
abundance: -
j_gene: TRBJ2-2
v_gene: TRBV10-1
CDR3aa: CASPSGGSPGELFF

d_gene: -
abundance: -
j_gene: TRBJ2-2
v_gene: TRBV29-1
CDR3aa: CSAAPGGGELFF

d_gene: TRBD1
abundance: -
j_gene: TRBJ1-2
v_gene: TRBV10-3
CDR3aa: CAISDGDSYGYTF

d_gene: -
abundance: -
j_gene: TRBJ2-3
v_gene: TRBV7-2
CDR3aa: CASTRQVPDTQYF

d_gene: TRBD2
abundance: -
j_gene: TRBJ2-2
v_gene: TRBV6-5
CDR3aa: CASSYGLAGAGELFF

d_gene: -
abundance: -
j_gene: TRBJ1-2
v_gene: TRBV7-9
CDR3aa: CASSPKNGYTF

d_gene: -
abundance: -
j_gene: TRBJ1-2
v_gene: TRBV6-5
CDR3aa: CASTPSGGNYGYTF

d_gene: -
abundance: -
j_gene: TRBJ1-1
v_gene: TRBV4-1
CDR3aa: CASSQEGRDRAFF

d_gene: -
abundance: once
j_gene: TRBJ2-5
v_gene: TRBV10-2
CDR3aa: CASSEGWGLETQYF

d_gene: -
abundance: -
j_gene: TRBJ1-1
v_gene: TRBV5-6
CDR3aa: CASSSKGGETMRAFF

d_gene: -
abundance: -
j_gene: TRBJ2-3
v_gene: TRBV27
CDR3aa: CASSFAGSTDTQYF

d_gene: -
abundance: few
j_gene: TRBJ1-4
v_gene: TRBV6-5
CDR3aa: CASSYSTATNEKLFF

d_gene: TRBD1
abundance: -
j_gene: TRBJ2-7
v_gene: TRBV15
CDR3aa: CATSRGTGGIEQYF

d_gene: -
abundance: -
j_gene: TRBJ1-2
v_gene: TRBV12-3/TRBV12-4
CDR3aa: CASSPYRKYGYTF

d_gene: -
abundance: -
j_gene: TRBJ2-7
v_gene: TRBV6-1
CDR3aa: CASSDIGVSYEQYF

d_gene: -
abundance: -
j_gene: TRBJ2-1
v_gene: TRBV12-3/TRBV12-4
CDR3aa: CASSRLDNEQFF

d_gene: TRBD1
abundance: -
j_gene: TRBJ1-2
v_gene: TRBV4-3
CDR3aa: CASSQEGGPGYTF

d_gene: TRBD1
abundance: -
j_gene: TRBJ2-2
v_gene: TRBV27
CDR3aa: CASSFGFLGTGASGELFF

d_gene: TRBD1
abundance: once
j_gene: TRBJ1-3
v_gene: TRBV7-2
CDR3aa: CASSKGQNSGNTIYF

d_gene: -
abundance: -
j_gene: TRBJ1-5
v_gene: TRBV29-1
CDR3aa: CSVGFADSPNQPQHF

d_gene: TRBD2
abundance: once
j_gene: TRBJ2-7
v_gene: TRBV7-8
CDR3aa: CASSLRRGTDEQYF

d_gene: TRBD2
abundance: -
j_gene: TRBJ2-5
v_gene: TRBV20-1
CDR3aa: CSASSGGAAGETQYF

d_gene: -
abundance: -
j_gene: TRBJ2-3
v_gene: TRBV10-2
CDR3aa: CASRETGSTLSTDTQYF